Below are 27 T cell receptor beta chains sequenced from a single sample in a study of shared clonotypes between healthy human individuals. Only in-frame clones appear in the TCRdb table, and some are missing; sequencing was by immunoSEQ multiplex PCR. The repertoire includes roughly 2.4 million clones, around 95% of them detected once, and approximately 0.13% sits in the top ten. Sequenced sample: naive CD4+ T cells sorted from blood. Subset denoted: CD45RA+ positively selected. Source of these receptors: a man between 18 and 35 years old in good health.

Here the CDR3 DNA reads TGTGCCAGCAGTCTCGACAGGGGGTCTAGCTATGAGCAGTTCTTC. It is translated as CASSLDRGSSYEQFF. The gene calls are TRBV25-1 and TRBJ2-1, with 9 bases fitting TRBD1. CDR3 length equals 15 residues. Germline values: CDR1 MGHDK, CDR2 SYGVNS. V lost 5 bases and J lost 8; bases outside the gene matches: 10.

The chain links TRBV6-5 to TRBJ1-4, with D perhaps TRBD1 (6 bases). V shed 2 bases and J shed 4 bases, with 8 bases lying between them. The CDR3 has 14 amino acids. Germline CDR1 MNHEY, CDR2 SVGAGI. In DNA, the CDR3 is TGTGCCAGCAGTTACACAGGGAATAATGAAAAACTGTTTTTT. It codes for CASSYTGNNEKLFF.

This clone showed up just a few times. The CDR3 protein is CASRGRFGTEAFF. The CDR3, as DNA: TGTGCCAGTAGAGGCAGGTTCGGGACTGAAGCTTTCTTT. This chain uses TRBV19 with TRBJ1-1; D call uncertain. V dropped 6 bases and J dropped 5 bases, with 13 bases sitting between them. Germline assignment: CDR1 LNHDA and CDR2 SQIVND (reference sequence). This CDR3 has 13 amino acids.

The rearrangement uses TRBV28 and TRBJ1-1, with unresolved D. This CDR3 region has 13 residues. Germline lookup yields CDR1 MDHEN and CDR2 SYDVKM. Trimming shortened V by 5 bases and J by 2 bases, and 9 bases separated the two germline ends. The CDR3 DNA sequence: TGTGCCAGCAGTACGCAACCCAACACTGAAGCTTTCTTT. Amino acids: CASSTQPNTEAFF.

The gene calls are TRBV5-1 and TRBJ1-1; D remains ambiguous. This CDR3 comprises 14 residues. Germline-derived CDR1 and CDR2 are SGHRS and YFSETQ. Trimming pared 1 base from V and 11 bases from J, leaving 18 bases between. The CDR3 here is CASSLSSGKVVAFF. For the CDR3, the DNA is TGCGCCAGCAGCTTGAGTTCTGGGAAAGTGGTCGCTTTCTTT.

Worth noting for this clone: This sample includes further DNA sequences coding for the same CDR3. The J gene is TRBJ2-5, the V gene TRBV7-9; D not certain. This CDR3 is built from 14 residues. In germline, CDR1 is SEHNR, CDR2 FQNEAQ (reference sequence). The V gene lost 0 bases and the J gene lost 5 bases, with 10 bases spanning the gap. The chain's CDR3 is CASSLAGSQETQYF. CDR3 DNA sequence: TGTGCCAGCAGCTTAGCTGGCAGCCAGGAGACCCAGTACTTC.

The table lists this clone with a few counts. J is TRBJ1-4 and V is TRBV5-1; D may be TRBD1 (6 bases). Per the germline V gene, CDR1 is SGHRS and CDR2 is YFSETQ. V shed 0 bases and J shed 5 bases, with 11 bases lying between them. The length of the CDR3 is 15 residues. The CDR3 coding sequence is TGCGCCAGCAGCTTGGATACAGGGAGGAATGAAAAACTGTTTTTT. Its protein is CASSLDTGRNEKLFF.

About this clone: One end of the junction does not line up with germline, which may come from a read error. The CDR3 DNA sequence: TGTGTCTGGAGTCCCTCCAGCCGTGAAGCTTTCTTT. Translated: CVWSPSSREAFF. The chain uses TRBV30 and TRBJ1-1, with unresolved D. The CDR3 is 12 residues long. Germline CDR1 reads GTSNPN; CDR2 reads SVGIG (reference sequence).

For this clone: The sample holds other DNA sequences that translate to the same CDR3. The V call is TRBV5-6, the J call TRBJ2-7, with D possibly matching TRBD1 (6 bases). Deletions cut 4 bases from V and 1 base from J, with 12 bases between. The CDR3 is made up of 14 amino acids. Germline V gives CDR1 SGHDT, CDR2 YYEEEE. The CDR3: CASSRGQISYEQYF. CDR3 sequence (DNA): TGTGCCAGCAGCCGCGGACAGATTTCCTACGAGCAGTACTTC.

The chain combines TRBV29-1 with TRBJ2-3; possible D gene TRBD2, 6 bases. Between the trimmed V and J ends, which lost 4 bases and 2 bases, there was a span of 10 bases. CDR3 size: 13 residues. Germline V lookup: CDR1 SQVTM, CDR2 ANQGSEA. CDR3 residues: CSVGTKLTDTQYF. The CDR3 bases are TGCAGCGTTGGGACTAAACTCACAGATACGCAGTATTTT.

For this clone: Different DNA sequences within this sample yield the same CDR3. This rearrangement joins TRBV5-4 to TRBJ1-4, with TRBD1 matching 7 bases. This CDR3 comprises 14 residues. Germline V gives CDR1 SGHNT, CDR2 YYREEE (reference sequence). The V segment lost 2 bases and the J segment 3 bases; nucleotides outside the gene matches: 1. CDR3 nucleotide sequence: TGTGCCAGCAGCTTACAGGGGCCTAATGAAAAACTGTTTTTT. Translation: CASSLQGPNEKLFF.

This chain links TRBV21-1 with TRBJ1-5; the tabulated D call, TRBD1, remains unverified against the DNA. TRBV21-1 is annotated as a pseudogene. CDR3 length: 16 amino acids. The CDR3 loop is CASSSLRTGRLQPQHF. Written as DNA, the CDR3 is TGTGCCAGCAGCTCCCTGCGGACAGGGAGATTACAGCCCCAGCATTTT.

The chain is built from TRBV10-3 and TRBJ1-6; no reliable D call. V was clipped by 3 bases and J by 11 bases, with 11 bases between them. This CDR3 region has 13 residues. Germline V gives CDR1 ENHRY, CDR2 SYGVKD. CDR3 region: CAISDKLIAPLHF. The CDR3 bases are TGTGCCATCAGTGACAAGCTTATAGCACCCCTCCACTTT.

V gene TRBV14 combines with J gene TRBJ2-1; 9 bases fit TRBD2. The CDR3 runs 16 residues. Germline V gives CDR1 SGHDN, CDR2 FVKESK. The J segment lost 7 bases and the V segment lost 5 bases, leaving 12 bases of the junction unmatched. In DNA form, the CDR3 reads TGTGCCAGCAGCTCCTTAGCGGGAGATCTATTGAATGAGCAGTTCTTC. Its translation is CASSSLAGDLLNEQFF.

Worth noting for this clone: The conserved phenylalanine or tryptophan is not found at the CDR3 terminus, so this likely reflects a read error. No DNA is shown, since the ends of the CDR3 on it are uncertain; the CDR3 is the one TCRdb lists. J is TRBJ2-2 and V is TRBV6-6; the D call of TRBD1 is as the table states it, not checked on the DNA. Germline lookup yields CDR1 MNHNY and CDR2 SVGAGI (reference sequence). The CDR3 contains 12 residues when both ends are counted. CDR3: CASSSLSGAGCL.

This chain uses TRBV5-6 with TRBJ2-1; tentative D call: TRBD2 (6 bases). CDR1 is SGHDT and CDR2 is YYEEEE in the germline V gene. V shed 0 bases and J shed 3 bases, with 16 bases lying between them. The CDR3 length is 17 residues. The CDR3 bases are TGTGCCAGCAGCTTGGGAGGGGACTCTCGCTTCTACAATGAGCAGTTCTTC. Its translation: CASSLGGDSRFYNEQFF. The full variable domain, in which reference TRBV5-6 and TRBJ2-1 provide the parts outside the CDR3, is DAGVTQSPTHLIKTRGQQVTLRCSPKSGHDTVSWYQQALGQGPQFIFQYYEEEERQRGNFPDRFSGHQFPNYSSELNVNALLLGDSALYLCASSLGGDSRFYNEQFFGPGTRLTVL.

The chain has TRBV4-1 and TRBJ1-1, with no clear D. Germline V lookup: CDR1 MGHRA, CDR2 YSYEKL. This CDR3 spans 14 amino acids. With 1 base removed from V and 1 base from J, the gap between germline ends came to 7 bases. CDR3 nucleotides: TGCGCCAGCAGCCAAGGGGCGGGGAACACTGAAGCTTTCTTT. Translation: CASSQGAGNTEAFF.

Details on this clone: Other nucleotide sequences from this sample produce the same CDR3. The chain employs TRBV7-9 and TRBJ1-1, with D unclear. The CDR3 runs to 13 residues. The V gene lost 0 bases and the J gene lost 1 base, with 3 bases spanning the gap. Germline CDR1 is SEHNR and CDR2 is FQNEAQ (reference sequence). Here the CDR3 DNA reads TGTGCCAGCAGCTTAGCCGAGAACACTGAAGCTTTCTTT. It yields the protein CASSLAENTEAFF.

The CDR3 DNA follows: TGTGCCAGCAGCTTATACGGGGGATATGGCTACACCTTC. This translates into CASSLYGGYGYTF. This chain connects TRBV7-3 to TRBJ1-2, with D perhaps TRBD1 (5 bases). CDR3 length: 13 residues. The germline CDR1 and CDR2 sequences are SGHTA and FQGTGA. V lost 2 bases and J 5 bases, leaving 9 bases between the germline ends.

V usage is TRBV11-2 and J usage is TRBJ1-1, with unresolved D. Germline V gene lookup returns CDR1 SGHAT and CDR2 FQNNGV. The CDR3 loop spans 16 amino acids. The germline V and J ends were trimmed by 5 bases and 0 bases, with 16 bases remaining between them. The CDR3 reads CASSPGRTRMNTEAFF. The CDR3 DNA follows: TGTGCCAGCAGCCCCGGGCGGACCAGGATGAACACTGAAGCTTTCTTT. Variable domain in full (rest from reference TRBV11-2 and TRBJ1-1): EAGVAQSPRYKIIEKRQSVAFWCNPISGHATLYWYQQILGQGPKLLIQFQNNGVVDDSQLPKDRFSAERLKGVDSTLKIQPAKLEDSAVYLCASSPGRTRMNTEAFFGQGTRLTVV.

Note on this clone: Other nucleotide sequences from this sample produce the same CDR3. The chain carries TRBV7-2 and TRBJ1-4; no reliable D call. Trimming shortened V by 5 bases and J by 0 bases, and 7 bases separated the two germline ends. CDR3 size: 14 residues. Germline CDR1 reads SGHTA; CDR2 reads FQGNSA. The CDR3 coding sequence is TGTGCCAGCAGCCGGGGAGCAACTAATGAAAAACTGTTTTTT. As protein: CASSRGATNEKLFF. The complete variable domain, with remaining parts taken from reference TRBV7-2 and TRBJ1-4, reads GAGVSQSPSNKVTEKGKDVELRCDPISGHTALYWYRQSLGQGLEFLIYFQGNSAPDKSGLPSDRFSAERTGGSVSTLTIQRTQQEDSAVYLCASSRGATNEKLFFGSGTQLSVL.

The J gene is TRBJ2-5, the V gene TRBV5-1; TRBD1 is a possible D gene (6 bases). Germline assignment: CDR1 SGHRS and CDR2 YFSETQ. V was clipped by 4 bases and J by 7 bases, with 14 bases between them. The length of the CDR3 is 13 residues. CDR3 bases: TGCGCCAGCAGCCAGGGGCCTGTGGTGACCCAGTACTTC. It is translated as CASSQGPVVTQYF.

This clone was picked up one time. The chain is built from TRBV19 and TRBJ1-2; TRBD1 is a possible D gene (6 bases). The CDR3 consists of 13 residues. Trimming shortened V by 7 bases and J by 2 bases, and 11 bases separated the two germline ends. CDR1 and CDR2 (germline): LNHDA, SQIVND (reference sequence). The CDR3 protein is CASTPRGNYGYTF. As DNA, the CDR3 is TGTGCCAGTACCCCTAGGGGGAACTATGGCTACACCTTC.

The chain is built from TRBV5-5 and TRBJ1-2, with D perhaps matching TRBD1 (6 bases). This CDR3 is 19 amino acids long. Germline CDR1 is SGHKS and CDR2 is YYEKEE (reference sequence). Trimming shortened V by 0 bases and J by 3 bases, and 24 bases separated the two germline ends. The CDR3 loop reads CASSLASSGGTGSYYGYTF. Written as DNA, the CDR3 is TGTGCCAGCAGCTTGGCCAGCTCAGGTGGAACAGGGAGTTACTATGGCTACACCTTC.

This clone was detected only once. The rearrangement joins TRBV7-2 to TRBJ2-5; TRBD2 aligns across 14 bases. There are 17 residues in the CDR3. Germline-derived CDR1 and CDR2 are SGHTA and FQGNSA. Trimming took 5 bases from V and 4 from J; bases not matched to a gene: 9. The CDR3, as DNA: TGTGCCAGCAGCACCATCGGGGGACTAGCGGGAGCAGAGACCCAGTACTTC. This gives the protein CASSTIGGLAGAETQYF. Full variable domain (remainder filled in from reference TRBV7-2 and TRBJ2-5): GAGVSQSPSNKVTEKGKDVELRCDPISGHTALYWYRQSLGQGLEFLIYFQGNSAPDKSGLPSDRFSAERTGGSVSTLTIQRTQQEDSAVYLCASSTIGGLAGAETQYFGPGTRLLVL.

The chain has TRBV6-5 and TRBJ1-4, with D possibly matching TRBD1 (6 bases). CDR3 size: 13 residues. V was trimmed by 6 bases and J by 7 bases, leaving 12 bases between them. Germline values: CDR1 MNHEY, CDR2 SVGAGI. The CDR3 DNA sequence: TGTGCCAGCAGCTTACAGGGTAGTGAAAAACTGTTTTTT. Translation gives CASSLQGSEKLFF.

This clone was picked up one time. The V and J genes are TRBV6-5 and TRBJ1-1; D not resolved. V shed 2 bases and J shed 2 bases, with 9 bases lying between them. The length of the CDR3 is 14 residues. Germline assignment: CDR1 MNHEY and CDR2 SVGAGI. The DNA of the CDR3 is TGTGCCAGCAGTTACCGCCCTGGAAACACTGAAGCTTTCTTT. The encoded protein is CASSYRPGNTEAFF.